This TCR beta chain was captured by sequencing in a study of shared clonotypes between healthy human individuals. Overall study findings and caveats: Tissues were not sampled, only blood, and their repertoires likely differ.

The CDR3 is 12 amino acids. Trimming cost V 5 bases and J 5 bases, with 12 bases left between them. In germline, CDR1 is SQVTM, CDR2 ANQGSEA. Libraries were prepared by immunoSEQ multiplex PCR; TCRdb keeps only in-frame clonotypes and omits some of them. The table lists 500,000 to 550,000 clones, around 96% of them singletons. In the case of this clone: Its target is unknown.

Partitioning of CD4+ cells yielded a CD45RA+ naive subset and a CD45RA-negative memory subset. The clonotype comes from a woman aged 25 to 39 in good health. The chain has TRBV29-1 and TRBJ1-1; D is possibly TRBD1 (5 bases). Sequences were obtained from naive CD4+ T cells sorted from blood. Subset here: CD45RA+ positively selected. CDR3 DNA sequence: TGCAGCGTTACACCGGACATAACTGAAGCTTTCTTT. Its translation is CSVTPDITEAFF. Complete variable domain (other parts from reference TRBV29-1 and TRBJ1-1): SAVISQKPSRDICQRGTSLTIQCQVDSQVTMMFWYRQQPGQSLTLIATANQGSEATYESGFVIDKFPISRPNLTFSTLTVSNMSPEDSSIYLCSVTPDITEAFFGQGTRLTVV.